This passage covers 21 T cell receptor beta chains from one sample sequenced in a study of T cell responses to AZD1222 COVID-19 vaccine. The method was immunoSEQ multiplex PCR; TCRdb's version includes in-frame clones alone and lacks a portion of them. In the table there are about 130,000 clones, roughly 88% of which are singletons. The specimen comprised peripheral blood, sampled on day 0 of AZD1222 vaccination. These receptors came from an adult in good health.

The rearrangement uses TRBV5-1 and TRBJ1-3; D not certain. V was shortened by 4 bases and J by 0 bases, with 8 bases between the two germline ends. The CDR3 is 14 residues long. Germline CDR1 SGHRS, CDR2 YFSETQ. Here the CDR3 reads CASSPGNSGNTIYF. Written as DNA, the CDR3 is TGCGCCAGCAGCCCGGGTAACTCTGGAAACACCATATATTTT.

The V gene is TRBV5-1, the J gene TRBJ1-1; D is unresolved. V shed 2 bases and J shed 2 bases, with 4 bases lying between them. Germline V gene data show CDR1 as SGHRS and CDR2 as YFSETQ. This CDR3 is built from 12 residues. CDR3 nucleotide sequence: TGCGCCAGCAGCTTTGGTAACACTGAAGCTTTCTTT. As protein: CASSFGNTEAFF.

This clone was seen a handful of times. CDR3 in amino acids: CASSLSARLARDNEQFF. In DNA form, the CDR3 reads TGTGCCAGCAGTTTGTCAGCTAGACTAGCCCGAGACAATGAGCAGTTCTTC. The rearrangement joins TRBV27 to TRBJ2-1; TRBD2 agrees at 7 bases. Germline CDR1 reads MNHEY; CDR2 reads SMNVEV (reference sequence). CDR3 length: 17 residues. The J segment lost 5 bases and the V segment lost 3 bases, leaving 13 bases of the junction unmatched.

This chain joins TRBV6-5 and TRBJ1-1; 10 bases are a match to TRBD1. After removal of 8 bases from V and 12 bases from J, the junction contained 6 bases not matched to a gene. The germline CDR1 and CDR2 sequences are MNHEY and SVGAGI. The CDR3 extends over 11 amino acids. DNA of the CDR3: TGTGCCAGCGGCCCGGGACAGGGGACTTTCTTT. Its protein product is CASGPGQGTFF.

V is TRBV18 and J is TRBJ2-5, with 14 bases that match TRBD2. After removal of 0 bases from V and 5 bases from J, the junction contained 2 bases not matched to a gene. CDR1 and CDR2 (germline): KGHSH, LQKENI. The CDR3 covers 16 residues. As DNA, the CDR3 is TGTGCCAGCTCACCACCGACTAGCGGGAGGGGGGAGACCCAGTACTTC. Translated: CASSPPTSGRGETQYF.

This clone appeared once. This sequence joins TRBV3-1 (or the pseudogene TRBV3-2) and TRBJ2-2; TRBD1 is a possible D gene (6 bases). Trimming cost V 3 bases and J 0 bases, with 14 bases left between them. Germline V CDR1 and CDR2: LGHDT, YNNKEL (reference sequence). This CDR3 spans 17 amino acids. CDR3 protein: CASSHQGQFANTGELFF. In nucleotides, the CDR3 is TGTGCCAGCAGCCACCAAGGACAGTTCGCGAACACCGGGGAGCTGTTTTTT.

V gene TRBV20-1 combines with J gene TRBJ2-5, with no clear D. Germline V gives CDR1 DFQATT, CDR2 SNEGSKA (reference sequence). V was cut by 4 bases and J by 0 bases, with 3 bases left in between. This CDR3 has 11 amino acids. Here the CDR3 reads CSAMNQETQYF. The CDR3 nucleotides read TGCAGTGCTATGAACCAAGAGACCCAGTACTTC.

V is TRBV7-3 and J is TRBJ2-2, with 7 positions matching TRBD2. The CDR3 covers 15 residues. With 2 bases clipped from V and 4 bases from J, the junction kept 4 bases outside the gene matches. Germline CDR1 reads SGHTA; CDR2 reads FQGTGA. The CDR3 is CASSLERGITGELFF. The CDR3, as DNA: TGTGCCAGCAGCTTAGAGCGGGGAATCACCGGGGAGCTGTTTTTT.

The CDR3 reads CASSSRASQETQYF. In DNA, the CDR3 is TGTGCCAGTAGTAGCCGGGCTTCCCAAGAGACCCAGTACTTC. The chain links TRBV19 to TRBJ2-5; D not certain. The germline V and J ends were trimmed by 4 bases and 1 base, with 10 bases remaining between them. Germline V gives CDR1 LNHDA, CDR2 SQIVND (reference sequence). This CDR3 is built from 14 residues.

V is TRBV5-6 and J is TRBJ2-2; 13 nucleotides match TRBD2. Germline V lookup: CDR1 SGHDT, CDR2 YYEEEE. The CDR3 is made up of 19 amino acids. V lost 4 bases, J lost 0 bases, and 9 bases stayed unmatched. CDR3 loop: CASSDLTSGRFTNTGELFF. CDR3 DNA: TGTGCCAGCAGCGATCTGACTAGCGGGAGGTTCACGAACACCGGGGAGCTGTTTTTT.

The chain couples TRBV11-3 to TRBJ1-5, with D hard to call. Germline V CDR1 and CDR2: SGHNT, YENEEA. The V end lost 0 bases, the J end lost 4 bases, and 4 bases lay between the germline ends. The CDR3 length is 13 residues. CDR3 DNA: TGTGCCAGCAGCTTAGATGCGAATCAGCCCCAGCATTTT. Its translation: CASSLDANQPQHF.

The V and J genes are TRBV5-1 and TRBJ2-7, with 9 bases that match TRBD2. The ends lost 0 bases at V and 0 bases at J; junction bases unmatched: 4. Germline lookup yields CDR1 SGHRS and CDR2 YFSETQ. This CDR3 comprises 16 residues. The CDR3 DNA follows: TGCGCCAGCAGCTTGGGACTAGCGGAAGCCTCCTACGAGCAGTACTTC. This sequence encodes CASSLGLAEASYEQYF.

The gene calls are TRBV6-2 or TRBV6-3 and TRBJ1-1, with TRBD1 matching over 9 bases. The V gene end was trimmed by 2 bases and the J gene end by 7 bases; junction bases not matched to a gene: 5. Per germline, CDR1 MNHEY and CDR2 SVGEGT. CDR3 length equals 14 residues. The CDR3 sequence is CASSYSTGGDEAFF. In DNA form, the CDR3 reads TGTGCCAGCAGTTACAGTACAGGGGGCGATGAAGCTTTCTTT.

This clone was recorded a few times. The V call is TRBV6-2 or TRBV6-3, the J call TRBJ1-1; no firm D call. From germline, CDR1 is MNHEY and CDR2 SVGEGT. This CDR3 has 14 residues. Trimming stripped 4 bases from V and 4 bases from J, with 13 bases between. CDR3 sequence: CASSSNGMGTEAFF. DNA of the CDR3: TGTGCCAGCAGTTCGAACGGGATGGGCACTGAAGCTTTCTTT.

V and J are TRBV15 and TRBJ2-1; D is unresolved. The CDR3 is made up of 13 amino acids. V lost 1 base, J lost 9 bases, and 10 bases lay in between. Germline values: CDR1 LNHNV, CDR2 YYDKDF (reference sequence). The CDR3 DNA follows: TGTGCCACCAGCAGAGCGGACGTAGGTGAGCAGTTCTTC. Amino acids: CATSRADVGEQFF.

V is TRBV19 and J is TRBJ1-1; possibly TRBD1 for D (6 bases). Germline V gene data show CDR1 as LNHDA and CDR2 as SQIVND (reference sequence). Trimming removed 4 bases from V and 1 base from J, with 22 bases in between. This CDR3 spans 18 amino acids. CDR3 DNA sequence: TGTGCCAGTAGTAGGGGGTGGGGGCCTACGATCTCGAACACTGAAGCTTTCTTT. This translates into CASSRGWGPTISNTEAFF.

The chain has TRBV2 and TRBJ1-1, with 8 bases lining up with TRBD1. Germline values: CDR1 SNHLY, CDR2 FYNNEI. This CDR3 is built from 12 residues. The CDR3 here is CAAGAGGWSAFF. The CDR3, as DNA: TGTGCTGCCGGGGCAGGGGGCTGGTCGGCTTTCTTT.

The J gene is TRBJ2-1, the V gene TRBV18; 10 nucleotides line up with TRBD2. The CDR3 has 16 amino acids. In germline, CDR1 is KGHSH, CDR2 LQKENI. V dropped 3 bases and J dropped 7; count of bases not matched to a gene: 9. The CDR3 reads CASSPLSGRAGNEQFF. The CDR3 nucleotides read TGTGCCAGCTCACCTCTCAGCGGGAGGGCCGGGAATGAGCAGTTCTTC.

The chain uses TRBV30 and TRBJ2-7, with D perhaps matching TRBD2 (6 bases). The CDR3 is made up of 13 amino acids. Germline CDR1 reads GTSNPN; CDR2 reads SVGIG (reference sequence). V lost 0 bases and J 6 bases, leaving 12 bases between the germline ends. CDR3 bases: TGTGCCTGGAGTGTACTGGCGGGATCCGAGCAGTACTTC. It translates to CAWSVLAGSEQYF.

This chain links TRBV27 with TRBJ1-5; the match to TRBD1 covers 7 bases. The CDR3 runs to 14 residues. The germline V gene has CDR1 MNHEY and CDR2 SMNVEV (reference sequence). Trimming took 5 bases from V and 5 from J; bases not matched to a gene: 6. CDR3 region: CASSQQGSDQPQHF. The CDR3 DNA sequence: TGTGCCAGCAGTCAACAGGGGTCGGATCAGCCCCAGCATTTT.

This chain joins TRBV5-6 and TRBJ2-5, with TRBD1 identical over 9 bases. V shed 3 bases, J shed 5 bases, and the junction held 17 bases outside the gene matches. This CDR3 region has 18 residues. Germline V gene data show CDR1 as SGHDT and CDR2 as YYEEEE. The CDR3 protein is CASSSYLFRDREKETQYF. CDR3 DNA: TGTGCCAGCAGCTCGTACTTATTCCGGGACAGGGAGAAGGAGACCCAGTACTTC.